In its sample, the clone carrying this T cell receptor beta chain was seen a few times. Trimming shortened V by 5 bases and J by 4 bases, and 12 bases separated the two germline ends. CDR3 size: 13 residues. Germline loops: CDR1 DFQATT, CDR2 SNEGSKA (reference sequence). These data originate in a study of identical twins' blood T cells. Per the study methods: Each library had roughly 2 to 3.6 million CDR3 reads and about 100,000 to nearly 550,000 clonotypes. In TCRdb, the 5' RACE reads were re-called with MiXCR into one record per CDR3 protein. The V and J calls shown here were made by TCRdb, not taken from the authors' results. The sample has fewer than 450,000 distinct CDR3 sequences, roughly 30% seen once. All three twin pairs grew up together with likely shared infections and vaccines.

The material sequenced was PBMCs. The clonotype originates from a woman aged 18-50 years in good health. This chain links TRBV20-1 with TRBJ1-3; D ambiguous. CDR3 DNA: TGCAGTGCTCAAAGTGTCATGGGAAACACCATATATTTT. This sequence encodes CSAQSVMGNTIYF.